Below, 27 T cell receptor beta chains from the same sample are listed, as sequenced in a study of shared clonotypes between healthy human individuals. Sequenced by immunoSEQ multiplex PCR; TCRdb stores in-frame clones only, minus some. The sample contains roughly 2.6 million clones, approximately 90% of which appear only once. Sequenced input: naive CD4+ T cells sorted from blood. Subset reported: CD45RA+ positively selected. These receptors were taken from a man between 18 and 29 years old in good health.

The gene calls are TRBV11-2 and TRBJ2-7; D gene unclear. With 0 bases removed from V and 2 bases from J, the gap between germline ends came to 5 bases. The CDR3 is made up of 13 amino acids. In germline, CDR1 is SGHAT, CDR2 FQNNGV. The CDR3 region is CASSLDETYEQYF. In DNA, the CDR3 is TGTGCCAGCAGCTTAGATGAGACCTACGAGCAGTACTTC. The entire variable domain, with the rest obtained from reference TRBV11-2 and TRBJ2-7, is as follows: EAGVAQSPRYKIIEKRQSVAFWCNPISGHATLYWYQQILGQGPKLLIQFQNNGVVDDSQLPKDRFSAERLKGVDSTLKIQPAKLEDSAVYLCASSLDETYEQYFGPGTRLTVT.

Only one count was recorded for this clone. The chain employs TRBV10-3 and TRBJ2-1, with 11 nucleotides matching TRBD2. V trimming: 3 bases; J trimming: 12 bases; junction bases outside the gene matches: 10. Germline V gene sequence: CDR1 ENHRY, CDR2 SYGVKD. The CDR3 length is 15 residues. CDR3 residues: CAISDPGLAAVGQFF. In nucleotides, the CDR3 is TGTGCCATCAGTGACCCGGGACTAGCGGCAGTTGGGCAGTTCTTC.

The J gene is TRBJ2-1, the V gene TRBV10-1; weak D call: TRBD2 (5 bases). The CDR3 is 14 residues long. V dropped 10 bases and J dropped 9 bases, with 22 bases sitting between them. Germline V gene sequence: CDR1 WNHNN, CDR2 SYGVQD (reference sequence). The CDR3 DNA sequence: TGCGCCACGGCTGACGCGGGTCACAATAGTGAGCAGTTCTTC. Translating it yields CATADAGHNSEQFF.

The table lists this clone with a count of one. Other DNA sequences within the sample encode an identical CDR3. V usage is TRBV7-6 and J usage is TRBJ1-1; D remains unclear. The CDR3 covers 13 residues. Trimming removed 5 bases from V and 2 bases from J, with 9 bases in between. CDR1 SGHVS and CDR2 FNYEAQ come from the germline V gene. CDR3 bases: TGTGCCAGCAGCCTTACCGCTAACACTGAAGCTTTCTTT. Amino acid sequence: CASSLTANTEAFF.

The V gene is TRBV28, the J gene TRBJ1-2; possible D gene TRBD1, 5 bases. Germline assignment: CDR1 MDHEN and CDR2 SYDVKM. The CDR3 has 15 amino acids. V was shortened by 8 bases and J by 4 bases, with 20 bases between the two germline ends. The CDR3 DNA reads as TGTGCCAGCGTTTCGACAGCTACCTCGTTCTATGGCTACACCTTC. This gives the protein CASVSTATSFYGYTF.

The chain combines TRBV7-9 with TRBJ2-7; 8 nucleotides match TRBD1. The CDR3 length is 14 residues. V was clipped by 4 bases and J by 2 bases; unmatched bases: 4. Germline lookup yields CDR1 SEHNR and CDR2 FQNEAQ (reference sequence). As DNA, the CDR3 is TGTGCCAGCAGCTCGGCACAGGGGGCCTACGAGCAGTACTTC. Encoded protein: CASSSAQGAYEQYF.

The rearrangement links TRBV5-1 to TRBJ2-7; the D is unclear. The germline V gene encodes CDR1 SGHRS and CDR2 YFSETQ. Trimming pared 5 bases from V and 6 bases from J, leaving 18 bases between. CDR3 length: 14 amino acids. Here the CDR3 reads CASSLLEFKLEQYF. The CDR3 DNA follows: TGCGCCAGCAGTCTTCTAGAGTTTAAGCTCGAGCAGTACTTC.

The rearrangement joins TRBV9 to TRBJ2-3; TRBD2 aligns across 8 bases. V gave up 3 bases and J gave up 5 bases; unmatched junction bases: 2. CDR3 size: 13 residues. Germline lookup yields CDR1 SGDLS and CDR2 YYNGEE. The chain's CDR3 is CASSAGTRDTQYF. CDR3 bases: TGTGCCAGCAGCGCCGGGACTAGAGATACGCAGTATTTT.

The V gene is TRBV25-1, the J gene TRBJ2-2; TRBD2 matches 7 bases. Germline V lookup: CDR1 MGHDK, CDR2 SYGVNS. J gave up 5 bases and V 8 bases, and 11 bases lay outside the gene matches. There are 15 residues in the CDR3. This CDR3 reads CASSSSGGETGELFF. The CDR3 DNA follows: TGTGCCAGCTCTTCCTCGGGGGGAGAGACCGGGGAGCTGTTTTTT.

J is TRBJ1-1 and V is TRBV23-1; D ambiguous. TRBV23-1 is given ORF status, its function remaining uncertain. This CDR3 is built from 11 residues. V was shortened by 11 bases and J by 8 bases, with 15 bases between the two germline ends. The CDR3 reads CADLNAGEAFF. CDR3 coding DNA: TGCGCCGACCTAAATGCGGGGGAAGCTTTCTTT.

This chain uses TRBV7-2 with TRBJ2-7; TRBD2 aligns across 10 bases. Germline V gene lookup returns CDR1 SGHTA and CDR2 FQGNSA. CDR3 length: 14 amino acids. V was clipped by 5 bases and J by 8 bases; unmatched bases: 9. CDR3 protein: CASSLGLAGDKQYF. As DNA, the CDR3 is TGTGCCAGCAGCCTGGGGCTAGCGGGAGACAAGCAGTACTTC.

V usage is TRBV7-2 and J usage is TRBJ2-7; 13 bases are a match to TRBD2. The germline V gene has CDR1 SGHTA and CDR2 FQGNSA. This CDR3 comprises 16 residues. Unmatched junction bases numbered 8, after V lost 2 bases and J lost 7 bases. DNA of the CDR3: TGTGCCAGCAGCTTAAATCCGGGACTAGCGGGAAGTGAGCAGTACTTC. Translated, it gives CASSLNPGLAGSEQYF.

V and J are TRBV7-2 and TRBJ2-3; D is perhaps TRBD1 or TRBD2 (5 bases each). There are 16 residues in the CDR3. The V end lost 0 bases, the J end lost 5 bases, and 15 bases lay between the germline ends. CDR1 SGHTA and CDR2 FQGNSA come from the germline V gene. The CDR3 region has the DNA TGTGCCAGCAGCTTAGCTCCGGGGCGGCGAGGAGATACGCAGTATTTT. This translates into CASSLAPGRRGDTQYF.

In this sample, this clone turned up once. This chain uses TRBV30 with TRBJ2-7; D ambiguous. V lost 2 bases and J lost 2, with 13 bases in between. Germline CDR1 reads GTSNPN; CDR2 reads SVGIG (reference sequence). This CDR3 comprises 14 residues. The CDR3 loop is CAWSTLAGPYEQYF. In DNA form, the CDR3 reads TGTGCCTGGAGTACCTTGGCAGGCCCCTACGAGCAGTACTTC.

The V gene is TRBV4-1, the J gene TRBJ2-7, with 11 bases identical to TRBD2. V was clipped by 5 bases and J by 4 bases; unmatched bases: 7. Germline V CDR1 and CDR2: MGHRA, YSYEKL. CDR3 length: 15 residues. CDR3 coding DNA: TGCGCCAGCAGCTCCCAAACTAGCGGGGGTTACGAGCAGTACTTC. Amino acids: CASSSQTSGGYEQYF.

The rearrangement joins TRBV30 to TRBJ1-5, with a weak D call TRBD1 (5 bases). Deletions cut 2 bases from V and 0 bases from J, with 8 bases between. The germline CDR1 and CDR2 sequences are GTSNPN and SVGIG (reference sequence). This CDR3 has 14 amino acids. The CDR3 protein is CAWSRQHSNQPQHF. The CDR3 nucleotides are TGTGCCTGGAGTAGACAGCATAGCAATCAGCCCCAGCATTTT.

Here the CDR3 reads CASSSLTPGETQYF. DNA for the CDR3: TGTGCCAGCAGCTCACTGACCCCGGGAGAGACCCAGTACTTC. The rearrangement links TRBV5-6 to TRBJ2-5; D gene uncertain. CDR1 is SGHDT and CDR2 is YYEEEE in the germline V gene. V was cut by 3 bases and J by 4 bases, with 13 bases left in between. This CDR3 has 14 residues.

The chain combines TRBV19 with TRBJ1-1, with TRBD1 matching 7 bases. V was clipped by 3 bases and J by 6 bases; unmatched bases: 7. The length of the CDR3 is 14 residues. From germline, CDR1 is LNHDA and CDR2 SQIVND (reference sequence). CDR3 bases: TGTGCCAGTAGTATCCAGGGGGGTGGCCCTGAAGCTTTCTTT. Translating gives CASSIQGGGPEAFF.

The CDR3 reads CASSITGGYEQYF. In DNA, the CDR3 is TGTGCCAGCAGCATCACAGGGGGGTACGAGCAGTACTTC. The rearrangement links TRBV11-3 to TRBJ2-7; TRBD1 aligns across 8 bases. The CDR3 consists of 13 residues. Germline V gene sequence: CDR1 SGHNT, CDR2 YENEEA. J lost 4 bases, V lost 5 bases, and 4 bases had no gene match.

Worth noting for this clone: Other nucleotide sequences in the sample specify the same CDR3. The chain recombines TRBV23-1 with TRBJ2-3; D gene uncertain. TRBV23-1 is treated as an ORF (open reading frame) with a function not yet certain. Trimming took off 6 bases at V and 6 bases at J, with 7 bases between the two ends. The CDR3 contains 11 residues. CDR3: CASSQTDTQYF. As DNA, the CDR3 is TGCGCCAGCAGCCAAACGGATACGCAGTATTTT.

This clone is a singleton in its sample. The chain links TRBV14 to TRBJ2-1, with D maybe TRBD1 (5 bases). The CDR3 has 12 residues. Looked up from germline, CDR1 is SGHDN and CDR2 is FVKESK. V was pared by 6 bases and J by 8 bases, with 11 bases between. The CDR3 here is CASSLSGHEQFF. In DNA, the CDR3 is TGTGCCAGCAGTCTCTCAGGGCATGAGCAGTTCTTC.

The chain joins TRBV7-8 to TRBJ2-7; 10 bases line up with TRBD1. The CDR3 is 18 amino acids. V lost 1 base and J lost 4; bases outside the gene matches: 13. Germline CDR1 SGHVS, CDR2 FQNEAQ. The CDR3 sequence is CASSLGTGGAYNGYEQYF. The CDR3 DNA reads as TGTGCCAGCAGCTTAGGGACAGGGGGAGCCTATAATGGTTACGAGCAGTACTTC.

V and J are TRBV30 and TRBJ2-2; the match to TRBD2 covers 7 bases. V was clipped by 4 bases and J by 4 bases; unmatched bases: 6. CDR1 GTSNPN and CDR2 SVGIG come from the germline V gene (reference sequence). The CDR3 extends over 14 amino acids. CDR3 region: CAWKTPGGTGELFF. The CDR3 bases are TGTGCCTGGAAAACGCCGGGAGGCACCGGGGAGCTGTTTTTT.

V is TRBV7-2 and J is TRBJ2-5; 14 positions match TRBD2. Germline V CDR1 and CDR2: SGHTA, FQGNSA. V gave up 5 bases and J gave up 5 bases; unmatched junction bases: 10. CDR3 length: 17 residues. The CDR3 protein is CASSPGLAGGGRETQYF. The CDR3 DNA reads as TGTGCCAGCAGCCCCGGACTAGCGGGAGGAGGGAGGGAGACCCAGTACTTC.

V usage is TRBV19 and J usage is TRBJ1-1; D is unresolved. The CDR3 is 15 residues long. Between the trimmed V and J ends, which lost 8 bases and 1 base, there was a span of 17 bases. Germline CDR1 and CDR2: LNHDA and SQIVND (reference sequence). The CDR3 DNA reads as TGTGCCAGTGGCAGCGGGTCCCTGGGGAACACTGAAGCTTTCTTT. It yields the protein CASGSGSLGNTEAFF.

The CDR3 region has the DNA TGCGCCAGCAGCCCACAGGGGTATCAAGAGACCCAGTACTTC. This translates into CASSPQGYQETQYF. The chain couples TRBV5-1 to TRBJ2-5; TRBD1 agrees at 7 bases. This CDR3 has 14 residues. The germline V gene has CDR1 SGHRS and CDR2 YFSETQ. V dropped 4 bases and J dropped 2; count of bases not matched to a gene: 5.

V is TRBV6-1 and J is TRBJ2-7, with D possibly being TRBD1 (6 bases). The length of the CDR3 is 15 residues. Trimming took 0 bases from V and 3 from J, leaving 12 bases between them. The germline V gene has CDR1 MNHNS and CDR2 SASEGT. As DNA, the CDR3 is TGTGCCAGCAGTGAAGCGCGCACAGGGATCTACGAGCAGTACTTC. Amino acids: CASSEARTGIYEQYF.